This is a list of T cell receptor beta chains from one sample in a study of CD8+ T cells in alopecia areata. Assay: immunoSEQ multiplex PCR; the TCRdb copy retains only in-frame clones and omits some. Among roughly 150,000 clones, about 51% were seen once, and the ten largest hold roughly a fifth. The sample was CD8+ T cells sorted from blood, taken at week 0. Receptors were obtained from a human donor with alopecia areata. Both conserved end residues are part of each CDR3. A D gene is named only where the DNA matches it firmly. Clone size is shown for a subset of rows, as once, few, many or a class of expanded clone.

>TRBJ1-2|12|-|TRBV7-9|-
TGTGCCAGCAGCTTAGAGAACTATGGCTACACCTTC
CASSLENYGYTF
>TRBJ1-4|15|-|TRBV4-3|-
TGCGCCAGCAGCCCAACGGGGGCAACTAATGAAAAACTGTTTTTT
CASSPTGATNEKLFF
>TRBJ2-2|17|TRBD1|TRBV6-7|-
TGTGCCAGCAGTTACTCGATGGGACAGGGGTTAACCGGGGAGCTGTTTTTT
CASSYSMGQGLTGELFF
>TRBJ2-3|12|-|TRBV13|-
TGTGCCAGCAGCAGAGGGGCAGATACGCAGTATTTT
CASSRGADTQYF
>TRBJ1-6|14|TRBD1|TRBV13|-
TGTGCCAGCAGCTTGACAGGGGGCGATTCACCCCTCCACTTT
CASSLTGGDSPLHF
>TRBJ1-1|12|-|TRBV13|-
TGTGCCAGTCGGACAGCTAACACTGAAGCTTTCTTT
CASRTANTEAFF
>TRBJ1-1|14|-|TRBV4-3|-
TGCGCCAGCAGCCAAGATAGGCGGAACGCTGAAGCTTTCTTT
CASSQDRRNAEAFF
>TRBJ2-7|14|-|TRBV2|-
TGTGCCAGCAGCTTACCTGTGGGGGCTGGCGAGCAGTACTTC
CASSLPVGAGEQYF
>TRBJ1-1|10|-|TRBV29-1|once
TGCAGCGTTGACTTGAGTGGGGCTTTCTTT
CSVDLSGAFF
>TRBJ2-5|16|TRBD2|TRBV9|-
TGTGCCAGCAGCGACGGACTAGCGGGTTCACAAGAGACCCAGTACTTC
CASSDGLAGSQETQYF
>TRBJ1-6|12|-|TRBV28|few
TGTGCCAGCAGTAAACCCGGTGCACCCCTCCACTTT
CASSKPGAPLHF
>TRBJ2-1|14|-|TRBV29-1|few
TGCAGCGTTGGATCAACGGACGCATACAATGAGCAGTTCTTC
CSVGSTDAYNEQFF
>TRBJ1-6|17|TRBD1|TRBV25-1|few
TGTGCCAGCAGTGGATACCGGACAGGTGGACGGGGGTCACCCCTCCACTTT
CASSGYRTGGRGSPLHF
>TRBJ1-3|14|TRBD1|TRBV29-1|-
TGCAGCGTTGGAGGGGGACAGTATGGAAACACCATATATTTT
CSVGGGQYGNTIYF
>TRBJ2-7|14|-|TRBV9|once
TGTGCCAGCAGCGTAGCGGAGGGGGCATACGAGCAGTACTTC
CASSVAEGAYEQYF